Each of the 23 T cell receptor beta chains below was sequenced from the same sample in a study of blood T cell repertoires in COVID-19 (dated by TCRdb to the early 2020s). Preparation of the library involved the immunoSEQ multiplex PCR assay. In TCRdb, the immuneACCESS table is reduced to in-frame sequences with V and J assigned. These tables do not hold every clone; where another copy was compared, an unresolved V gene accounts for under half, and the others remain unexplained. This sample gives about 170,000 clones in total; 80% to 85% of them show up just once. The ten largest clones capture roughly 2.8% of the sample. The source material was peripheral blood. These receptors were obtained from a woman aged 60-75 years with acute or convalescent COVID-19.

In its sample, this clone was seen once. This chain joins TRBV5-6 and TRBJ1-2, with a weak D call TRBD1 (5 bases). Trimming removed 4 bases at V and 8 bases at J, with 12 bases between. Germline lookup yields CDR1 SGHDT and CDR2 YYEEEE. The CDR3 has 12 amino acids. CDR3: CASSRDSRGYTF. The CDR3 bases are TGTGCCAGCAGCCGGGACTCTCGGGGCTACACCTTC. The full variable domain, with the rest looked up from reference TRBV5-6 and TRBJ1-2, is DAGVTQSPTHLIKTRGQQVTLRCSPKSGHDTVSWYQQALGQGPQFIFQYYEEEERQRGNFPDRFSGHQFPNYSSELNVNALLLGDSALYLCASSRDSRGYTFGSGTRLTVV.

This clone was seen a few times. The gene calls are TRBV5-1 and TRBJ2-1, with 9 nucleotides matching TRBD1. The V gene end was trimmed by 0 bases and the J gene end by 6 bases; junction bases not matched to a gene: 4. This CDR3 contains 15 residues. Germline CDR1 and CDR2: SGHRS and YFSETQ. CDR3 loop: CASSLEWTGANEQFF. The CDR3, as DNA: TGCGCCAGCAGCTTGGAGTGGACAGGGGCCAATGAGCAGTTCTTC.

This clone appeared a few times. The J gene is TRBJ2-1, the V gene TRBV9; D remains unclear. V lost 0 bases and J lost 10, with 11 bases in between. This CDR3 spans 13 amino acids. The germline V gene has CDR1 SGDLS and CDR2 YYNGEE. The CDR3 here is CASSVVWNSEQFF. CDR3 in DNA: TGTGCCAGCAGCGTAGTTTGGAATAGCGAGCAGTTCTTC.

This clone showed up just once. The chain joins TRBV7-3 to TRBJ2-5; 8 positions agree with TRBD2. The CDR3 is 15 residues long. The ends lost 2 bases at V and 5 bases at J; junction bases unmatched: 7. CDR1 and CDR2 from the germline V gene are SGHTA and FQGTGA. CDR3 nucleotides: TGTGCCAGCAGCTTACGGCGGGGGGAGGTTGAGACCCAGTACTTC. It codes for CASSLRRGEVETQYF. Filled out from reference TRBV7-3 and TRBJ2-5, the complete variable domain reads GAGVSQTPSNKVTEKGKYVELRCDPISGHTALYWYRQSLGQGPEFLIYFQGTGAADDSGLPNDRFFAVRPEGSVSTLKIQRTERGDSAVYLCASSLRRGEVETQYFGPGTRLLVL.

To note about this clone: Its ends do not fully match the called genes, so a read error is possible. This chain connects TRBV4-3 to TRBJ1-4; 10 bases agree with TRBD1. Germline V gene lookup returns CDR1 LGHNA and CDR2 YSLEER. CDR3 length: 17 residues. The chain's CDR3 is CTSSQLGTGATNEKLFF. CDR3 coding DNA: TGCACCAGCAGCCAGTTGGGGACAGGGGCAACTAATGAAAAACTGTTTTTT.

The chain uses TRBV2 and TRBJ1-4; D remains unclear. This CDR3 spans 13 amino acids. Trimming removed 6 bases at V and 3 bases at J, with 8 bases between. Germline lookup yields CDR1 SNHLY and CDR2 FYNNEI. CDR3 in DNA: TGTGCCAGCAGCTCTCGGGCTAATGAAAAACTGTTTTTT. This encodes CASSSRANEKLFF.

The chain employs TRBV2 and TRBJ2-3, with 8 bases matching TRBD1. The CDR3 extends over 14 amino acids. Trimming cost V 8 bases and J 1 base; bases outside gene matches: 5. CDR1 is SNHLY, CDR2 FYNNEI, per germline. The CDR3 spells CASRSDRGTDTQYF. CDR3 nucleotide sequence: TGTGCCAGCCGTTCGGACAGGGGCACAGATACGCAGTATTTT. Full variable domain (missing parts from reference TRBV2 and TRBJ2-3): EPEVTQTPSHQVTQMGQEVILRCVPISNHLYFYWYRQILGQKVEFLVSFYNNEISEKSEIFDDQFSVERPDGSNFTLKIRSTKLEDSAMYFCASRSDRGTDTQYFGPGTRLTVL.

The chain uses TRBV18 and TRBJ2-3, with 15 nucleotides matching TRBD2. Germline CDR1 and CDR2: KGHSH and LQKENI. The CDR3 length is 17 residues. V shed 3 bases and J 4 bases; nucleotides not matched to a gene: 5. Here the CDR3 DNA reads TGTGCCAGCTCACCCCCGGGACTAGCGGGAGGCGCAGATACGCAGTATTTT. Amino acids: CASSPPGLAGGADTQYF.

The rearrangement links TRBV28 to TRBJ1-5; tentative D call: TRBD1 (5 bases). This CDR3 spans 15 amino acids. Looked up from germline, CDR1 is MDHEN and CDR2 is SYDVKM. Trimming left V 6 bases short and J 3 bases short, with 15 bases between. The CDR3 protein is CASRGLGLHNQPQHF. CDR3 DNA: TGTGCCAGCAGGGGTTTGGGGCTTCACAATCAGCCCCAGCATTTT.

V gene TRBV5-6 combines with J gene TRBJ2-3; 7 bases line up with TRBD1. CDR1 and CDR2 (germline): SGHDT, YYEEEE. The CDR3 is made up of 15 amino acids. With V trimmed by 3 bases and J by 4 bases, 8 bases remained unmatched. The CDR3 DNA reads as TGTGCCAGCAGCTGGGGGCGAAGGGGGCCAGATACGCAGTATTTT. Encoded protein: CASSWGRRGPDTQYF.

In its sample, this clone was seen once. This rearrangement joins TRBV11-2 to TRBJ2-1, with a possible D match to TRBD2 (5 bases). The CDR3 spans 15 residues. Trimming stripped 1 base from V and 7 bases from J, with 14 bases between. Germline-derived CDR1 and CDR2 are SGHAT and FQNNGV. The CDR3 loop is CASSLVGSPGNEQFF. As DNA, the CDR3 is TGTGCCAGCAGCTTAGTTGGTTCTCCGGGAAATGAGCAGTTCTTC.

V usage is TRBV3-1 (or the pseudogene TRBV3-2) and J usage is TRBJ1-1, with a possible D match to TRBD1 (5 bases). Germline V lookup: CDR1 LGHDT, CDR2 YNNKEL (reference sequence). V was clipped by 0 bases and J by 9 bases, with 14 bases between them. The CDR3 loop spans 14 amino acids. The CDR3 sequence: CASSQDEGVRKAFF. CDR3 nucleotides: TGTGCCAGCAGCCAAGATGAAGGGGTAAGGAAAGCTTTCTTT.

The chain is built from TRBV27 and TRBJ2-1; TRBD2 matches at 11 bases. There are 16 residues in the CDR3. Germline CDR1 and CDR2: MNHEY and SMNVEV (reference sequence). V gave up 0 bases and J gave up 4 bases; unmatched junction bases: 2. The DNA for the CDR3 is TGTGCCAGCAGTTTATCGGGACTAGCGGTTTACAATGAGCAGTTCTTC. Protein product: CASSLSGLAVYNEQFF.

The chain is built from TRBV18 and TRBJ1-2, with D perhaps matching TRBD1 (6 bases). Germline values: CDR1 KGHSH, CDR2 LQKENI. The CDR3 length is 15 residues. Trimming left V 1 base short and J 5 bases short, with 14 bases between. For the CDR3, the DNA is TGTGCCAGCTCACCACTTGCAGGGGCAGAGTATGGCTACACCTTC. Protein: CASSPLAGAEYGYTF.

The rearrangement links TRBV19 to TRBJ1-2, with 7 bases lining up with TRBD1. Trimming cost V 5 bases and J 4 bases; bases outside gene matches: 4. Germline CDR1 reads LNHDA; CDR2 reads SQIVND (reference sequence). This CDR3 contains 13 residues. In nucleotides, the CDR3 is TGTGCCAGTAGTCGAGACAGGGCCTATGGCTACACCTTC. Residues: CASSRDRAYGYTF.

The V call is TRBV4-3, the J call TRBJ1-1; possible D gene TRBD1, 5 bases. Germline lookup yields CDR1 LGHNA and CDR2 YSLEER. CDR3 size: 15 residues. Trimming removed 1 base from V and 0 bases from J, with 9 bases in between. The CDR3 DNA is TGCGCCAGCAGCCAAGGCGCAGGGCTGAACACTGAAGCTTTCTTT. The encoded protein is CASSQGAGLNTEAFF.

In its sample, this clone was seen a few times. This chain links TRBV27 with TRBJ2-1; tentatively, D is TRBD2 (6 bases). The germline CDR1 and CDR2 sequences are MNHEY and SMNVEV (reference sequence). Trimming shortened V by 5 bases and J by 3 bases, and 20 bases separated the two germline ends. The CDR3 is 17 residues long. The CDR3 DNA is TGTGCCAGCAGTCCTTACCCCGGGGGAAGGGGCTACAATGAGCAGTTCTTC. The encoded protein is CASSPYPGGRGYNEQFF.

The chain couples TRBV18 to TRBJ1-2; the D is unclear. V was cut by 2 bases and J by 0 bases, with 13 bases left in between. The CDR3 length is 16 residues. Per germline, CDR1 KGHSH and CDR2 LQKENI. The CDR3 DNA follows: TGTGCCAGCTCACCAGCGCAAAATAACCCTAACTATGGCTACACCTTC. Translation gives CASSPAQNNPNYGYTF.

This clone was counted a single time. This chain joins TRBV11-3 and TRBJ2-2; 8 bases agree with TRBD1. The CDR3 sequence is 16 residues long. Germline V gives CDR1 SGHNT, CDR2 YENEEA. With 5 bases clipped from V and 0 bases from J, the junction kept 5 bases outside the gene matches. The CDR3 DNA reads TGTGCCAGCAGCGCAGAGACAGGGGCGAACACCGGGGAGCTGTTTTTT. This codes for CASSAETGANTGELFF.

The CDR3 DNA is TGTGCCAGCAGCCAACAGAACACTGAAGCTTTCTTT. Amino acid sequence: CASSQQNTEAFF. V and J are TRBV7-8 and TRBJ1-1; D not certain. The germline V gene encodes CDR1 SGHVS and CDR2 FQNEAQ. The CDR3 has 12 residues. V lost 5 bases to trimming and J lost 1 base, with 5 bases between them.

V usage is TRBV6-5 and J usage is TRBJ1-2; a weak D match, TRBD1 (6 bases). Trimming removed 2 bases at V and 0 bases at J, with 7 bases between. Germline V lookup: CDR1 MNHEY, CDR2 SVGAGI. The CDR3 extends over 14 amino acids. CDR3 bases: TGTGCCAGCAGTTACAGGACAGCTAACTATGGCTACACCTTC. Amino acids: CASSYRTANYGYTF.

The chain combines TRBV7-2 with TRBJ1-1; 8 nucleotides line up with TRBD1. The CDR3 totals 14 residues. The V segment lost 5 bases and the J segment 2 bases; nucleotides outside the gene matches: 4. Looked up from germline, CDR1 is SGHTA and CDR2 is FQGNSA. CDR3 DNA sequence: TGTGCCAGCAGCAAACAGGGGGTAAACACTGAAGCTTTCTTT. Protein sequence: CASSKQGVNTEAFF.

This chain uses TRBV6-6 with TRBJ1-5; perhaps TRBD1 as D (5 bases). V was clipped by 3 bases and J by 7 bases, with 13 bases between them. The germline gives CDR1 MNHNY, CDR2 SVGAGI (reference sequence). The CDR3 length is 14 residues. This CDR3 reads CASSYSGGGQPQHF. The CDR3 DNA reads TGTGCCAGCAGTTATTCTGGGGGGGGGCAGCCCCAGCATTTT.